This T cell receptor beta chain was identified in a study of blood T cells in healthy people across ages. Healthy Russian Caucasian donors spanned ages 6 to 90 years. With regard to this clonotype: What it recognizes is unknown.

Overall study results and limits: Both higher diversity and more naive CD4+ cells marked long-lived donors when set against aged donors.

Primed by a sample-barcoded 5' primer and a J-beta primer mix, a second PCR proceeded for 7 to 11 cycles. TCRdb independently ran MiXCR on the 5' RACE reads; one entry per CDR3 protein. The repertoire holds about 1.8 million distinct CDR3 sequences, roughly 50% seen once, with 2% to 2.5% in the top ten. Sequenced material: blood. The source of this sequence is a woman aged 40 to 50 in good health.

CDR3: CASSRRALTGRRGNEQYF. CDR3 nucleotide sequence: TGTGCCAGCAGCCGGAGGGCCCTAACAGGGCGGCGTGGGAATGAGCAGTACTTC. The chain couples TRBV6-1 to TRBJ2-5; D is tentatively TRBD1 or TRBD2 (6 bases each). V dropped 6 bases and J dropped 11 bases, with 34 bases sitting between them. The CDR3 has 18 amino acids. Germline CDR1 and CDR2: MNHNS and SASEGT.